This T cell receptor (beta chain) was recorded in a study of CD8+ T cells in alopecia areata. About the study: Tofacitinib therapy took 6 to 18 months; 6 months off drug came after.

RNA was isolated and reverse transcribed to cDNA, the sequencing template. Data came from immunoSEQ multiplex PCR; TCRdb stores just in-frame clones and leaves some out. The sample comprises 200,000 to 250,000 clones, 66% of which are singletons, and more than 1% rests with the top ten. Treatment indicated: oral pan-JAK inhibitor, 5-10 mg twice daily. Germline loops: CDR1 SGHVS, CDR2 FQNEAQ. Trimming cost V 0 bases and J 0 bases, with 5 bases left between them. CDR3 size: 14 residues. The J gene is TRBJ1-1, the V gene TRBV7-8; D remains unclear. The sequence came from a human donor with alopecia areata. Specimen: CD4+ T cells sorted from blood, collected around week 46, from a patient treated with tofacitinib. The CDR3 DNA reads TGTGCCAGCAGCTTAGCAAACTTGAACACTGAAGCTTTCTTT. Translation: CASSLANLNTEAFF.